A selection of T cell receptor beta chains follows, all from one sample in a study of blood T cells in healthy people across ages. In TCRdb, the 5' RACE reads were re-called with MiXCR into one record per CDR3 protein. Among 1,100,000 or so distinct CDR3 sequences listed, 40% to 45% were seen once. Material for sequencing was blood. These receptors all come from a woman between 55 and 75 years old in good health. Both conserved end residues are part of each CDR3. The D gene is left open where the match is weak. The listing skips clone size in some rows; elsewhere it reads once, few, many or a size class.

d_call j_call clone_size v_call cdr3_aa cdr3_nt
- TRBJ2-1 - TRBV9 CASSVDGGLGNEQFF TGTGCCAGCAGCGTAGATGGGGGGCTGGGTAATGAGCAGTTCTTC
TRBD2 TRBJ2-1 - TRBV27 CASSLRAGGNNEQFF TGTGCCAGCAGTTTAAGGGCGGGAGGAAACAATGAGCAGTTCTTC
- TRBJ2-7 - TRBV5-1 CASREGQNYEQYF TGCGCCAGCAGGGAGGGACAGAACTACGAGCAGTACTTC
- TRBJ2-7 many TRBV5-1 CASSYGQTYEQYF TGCGCCAGCAGCTACGGACAGACCTACGAGCAGTACTTC
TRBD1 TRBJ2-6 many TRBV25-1 CASLRFQGALGSGANVLTF TGTGCCAGCCTACGATTTCAGGGGGCGTTAGGCTCTGGGGCCAACGTCCTGACTTTC
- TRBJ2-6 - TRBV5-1 CASSLTLSGANVLTF TGCGCCAGCAGCTTGACCCTATCTGGGGCCAACGTCCTGACTTTC
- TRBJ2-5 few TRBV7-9 CASSLPGQPEGETQYF TGTGCCAGCAGCTTACCCGGACAGCCCGAAGGAGAGACCCAGTACTTC
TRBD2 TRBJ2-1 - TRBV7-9 CASGLLTSGRAHNEQFF TGTGCCAGCGGTCTACTCACTAGCGGGAGGGCCCACAATGAGCAGTTCTTC
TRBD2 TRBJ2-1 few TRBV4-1 CASSQDASGGFEQFF TGCGCCAGCAGCCAAGATGCGAGCGGGGGGTTTGAGCAGTTCTTC
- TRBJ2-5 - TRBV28 CASSLRVPSAQQYF TGTGCCAGCAGTTTACGGGTCCCCTCGGCCCAGCAGTACTTC
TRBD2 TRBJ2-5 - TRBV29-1 CSVQLTGGVSETQYF TGCAGCGTTCAATTGACGGGAGGAGTTAGTGAGACCCAGTACTTC
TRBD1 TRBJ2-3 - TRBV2 CASGSQGVDTQYF TGTGCCAGTGGGAGCCAGGGGGTAGATACGCAGTATTTT
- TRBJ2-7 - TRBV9 CASSVGIGDSYEQYF TGTGCCAGCAGCGTAGGGATAGGCGACTCCTACGAGCAGTACTTC
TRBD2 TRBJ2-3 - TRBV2 CASSDPGTSGGSTDTQYF TGTGCCAGCAGTGATCCCGGGACTAGCGGGGGGAGCACAGATACGCAGTATTTT
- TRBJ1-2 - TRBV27 CASSVRQGSSGYTF TGTGCCAGCAGTGTACGGCAGGGAAGCAGTGGCTACACCTTC
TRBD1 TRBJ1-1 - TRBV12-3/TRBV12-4 CASSQTGVGGEAFF TGTGCCAGCAGTCAAACAGGGGTGGGAGGTGAAGCTTTCTTT
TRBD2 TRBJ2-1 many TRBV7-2 CASSSAPGLVREQFF TGTGCCAGCAGCTCCGCCCCGGGACTAGTGCGTGAGCAGTTCTTC
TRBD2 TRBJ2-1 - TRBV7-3 CASSLVGGARNEQFF TGTGCCAGCAGTTTAGTCGGGGGGGCGCGAAATGAGCAGTTCTTC
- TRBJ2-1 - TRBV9 CASNHGGSGNEQFF TGTGCCAGCAACCATGGGGGATCGGGCAATGAGCAGTTCTTC
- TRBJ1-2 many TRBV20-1 CSASPSVTYTF TGCAGTGCTAGCCCCTCGGTCACCTACACCTTC
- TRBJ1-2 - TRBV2 CASSEDRADGYTF TGTGCCAGCAGTGAAGACAGGGCGGACGGCTACACCTTC
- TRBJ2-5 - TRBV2 CASSEEWALQETQYF TGTGCCAGCAGTGAAGAATGGGCACTCCAAGAGACCCAGTACTTC
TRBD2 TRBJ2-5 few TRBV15 CATNPWSGLEDFGETQYF TGTGCCACCAACCCCTGGTCGGGACTAGAGGATTTTGGAGAGACCCAGTACTTC
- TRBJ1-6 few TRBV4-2 CASSQDPDYNSPLHF TGTGCCAGCAGCCAAGATCCCGACTATAATTCACCCCTCCACTTT
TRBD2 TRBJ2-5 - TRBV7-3 CASSPLGGPETQYF TGTGCCAGCAGCCCATTGGGAGGGCCCGAGACCCAGTACTTC
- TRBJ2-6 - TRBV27 CASSLGRAGGANVLTF TGTGCCAGCAGTTTAGGCAGGGCGGGTGGGGCCAACGTCCTGACTTTC
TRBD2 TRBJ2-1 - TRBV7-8 CASSFGSNLAGHLNEQFF TGTGCCAGCAGCTTCGGGTCCAACCTAGCGGGACACCTCAATGAGCAGTTCTTC
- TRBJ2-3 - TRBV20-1 CSAAGGTGTDTQYF TGCAGTGCGGCTGGCGGCACCGGCACAGATACGCAGTATTTT
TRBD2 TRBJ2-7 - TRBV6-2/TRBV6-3 CASSLAGAHSYEQYF TGTGCCAGCAGTCTAGCGGGAGCCCACTCCTACGAGCAGTACTTC
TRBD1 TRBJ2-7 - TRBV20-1 CSARDEWRTGIPYEQYF TGCAGTGCTAGAGATGAGTGGCGGACAGGGATCCCCTACGAGCAGTACTTC
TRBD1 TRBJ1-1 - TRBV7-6 CASSHVRGQGAKDTEAFF TGTGCCAGCAGCCATGTCCGGGGACAGGGGGCGAAGGACACTGAAGCTTTCTTT
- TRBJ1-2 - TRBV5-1 CASSLAQAAGYGYTF TGCGCCAGCAGCTTGGCACAGGCGGCGGGCTATGGCTACACCTTC
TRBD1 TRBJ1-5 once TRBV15 CATSRDHVSGRGDNQPQHF TGTGCCACCAGCAGAGATCATGTCAGCGGCAGGGGGGACAATCAGCCCCAGCATTTT
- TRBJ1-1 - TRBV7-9 CASSVGTPTEAFF TGTGCCAGCAGTGTGGGGACACCTACTGAAGCTTTCTTT
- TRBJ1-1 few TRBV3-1 CASSRDGLNTEAFF TGTGCCAGCAGCCGGGACGGCTTGAACACTGAAGCTTTCTTT
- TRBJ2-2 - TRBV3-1 CASSQGQLIGELFF TGTGCCAGCAGCCAAGGGCAGTTGATCGGGGAGCTGTTTTTT
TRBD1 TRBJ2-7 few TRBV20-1 CSARVSEAGGLSYNEQYF TGCAGTGCTAGAGTCTCCGAGGCAGGGGGCCTCTCCTACAATGAGCAGTACTTC
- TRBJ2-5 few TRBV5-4 CASSAQGVLETQYF TGTGCCAGCAGTGCACAGGGCGTATTAGAGACCCAGTACTTC
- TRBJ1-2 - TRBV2 CASSELRDLNYGYTF TGTGCCAGCAGTGAATTGCGGGACTTAAACTATGGCTACACCTTC
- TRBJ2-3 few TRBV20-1 CSGLGGPDTQYF TGCAGTGGTCTCGGGGGACCAGATACGCAGTATTTT
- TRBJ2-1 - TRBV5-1 CASSFRDYNEQFF TGCGCCAGCAGCTTTAGGGACTACAATGAGCAGTTCTTC
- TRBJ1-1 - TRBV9 CASSVDPRGFEAFF TGTGCCAGCAGCGTAGACCCACGGGGCTTTGAAGCTTTCTTT
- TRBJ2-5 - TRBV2 CASSEFAGMEETQYF TGTGCCAGCAGTGAATTCGCAGGGATGGAAGAGACCCAGTACTTC
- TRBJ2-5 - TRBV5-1 CASSFPLQGVQETQYF TGCGCCAGCAGCTTTCCGTTACAGGGCGTCCAAGAGACCCAGTACTTC
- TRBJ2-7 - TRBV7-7 CASSSGPNMGYEQYF TGTGCCAGCAGCTCGGGACCGAATATGGGCTACGAGCAGTACTTC
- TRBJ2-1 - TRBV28 CASREARPYNEQFF TGTGCCAGCAGGGAGGCCAGGCCCTACAATGAGCAGTTCTTC
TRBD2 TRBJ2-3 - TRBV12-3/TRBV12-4 CASKKRGPGDTQYF TGTGCCAGCAAAAAGCGGGGGCCGGGAGATACGCAGTATTTT
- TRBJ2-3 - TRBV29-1 CSVEPESTDTQYF TGCAGCGTTGAGCCCGAAAGCACAGATACGCAGTATTTT
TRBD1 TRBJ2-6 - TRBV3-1 CASRTTGTGFPYGSGANVLTF TGTGCCAGCAGAACGACCGGGACAGGGTTCCCCTACGGCTCTGGGGCCAACGTCCTGACTTTC
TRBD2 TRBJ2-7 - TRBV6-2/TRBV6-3 CASSYRGGLTYEQYF TGTGCCAGCAGTTATCGGGGGGGGCTCACCTACGAGCAGTACTTC
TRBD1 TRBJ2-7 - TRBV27 CASSLWGPTGAHEQYF TGTGCCAGCAGTTTATGGGGGCCGACAGGGGCCCACGAGCAGTACTTC
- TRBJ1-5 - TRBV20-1 CSARRGQGIWQPQHF TGCAGTGCTAGGCGGGGTCAGGGGATATGGCAGCCCCAGCATTTT
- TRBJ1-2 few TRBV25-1 CASSDSRYGYTF TGTGCCAGCTCGGACAGTCGTTATGGCTACACCTTC
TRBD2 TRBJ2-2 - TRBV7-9 CASSLGAGLAGAAGELFF TGTGCCAGCAGCTTAGGGGCCGGACTAGCGGGAGCCGCCGGGGAGCTGTTTTTT
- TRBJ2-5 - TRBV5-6 CASSSGAGTEETQYF TGTGCCAGCAGCTCCGGCGCAGGGACGGAAGAGACCCAGTACTTC
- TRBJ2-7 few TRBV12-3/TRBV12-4 CASTWAPTEQYF TGTGCCAGTACCTGGGCCCCCACCGAGCAGTACTTC
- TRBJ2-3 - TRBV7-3 CASSLGRYPSTDTQYF TGTGCCAGCAGCTTAGGCAGGTACCCCAGCACAGATACGCAGTATTTT
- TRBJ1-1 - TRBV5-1 CASSPAGEGAFF TGCGCCAGCAGCCCCGCCGGGGAGGGGGCTTTCTTT
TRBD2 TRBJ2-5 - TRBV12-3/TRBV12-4 CASSHLVGLAGQETQYF TGTGCCAGCAGCCACCTGGTCGGACTAGCGGGCCAAGAGACCCAGTACTTC